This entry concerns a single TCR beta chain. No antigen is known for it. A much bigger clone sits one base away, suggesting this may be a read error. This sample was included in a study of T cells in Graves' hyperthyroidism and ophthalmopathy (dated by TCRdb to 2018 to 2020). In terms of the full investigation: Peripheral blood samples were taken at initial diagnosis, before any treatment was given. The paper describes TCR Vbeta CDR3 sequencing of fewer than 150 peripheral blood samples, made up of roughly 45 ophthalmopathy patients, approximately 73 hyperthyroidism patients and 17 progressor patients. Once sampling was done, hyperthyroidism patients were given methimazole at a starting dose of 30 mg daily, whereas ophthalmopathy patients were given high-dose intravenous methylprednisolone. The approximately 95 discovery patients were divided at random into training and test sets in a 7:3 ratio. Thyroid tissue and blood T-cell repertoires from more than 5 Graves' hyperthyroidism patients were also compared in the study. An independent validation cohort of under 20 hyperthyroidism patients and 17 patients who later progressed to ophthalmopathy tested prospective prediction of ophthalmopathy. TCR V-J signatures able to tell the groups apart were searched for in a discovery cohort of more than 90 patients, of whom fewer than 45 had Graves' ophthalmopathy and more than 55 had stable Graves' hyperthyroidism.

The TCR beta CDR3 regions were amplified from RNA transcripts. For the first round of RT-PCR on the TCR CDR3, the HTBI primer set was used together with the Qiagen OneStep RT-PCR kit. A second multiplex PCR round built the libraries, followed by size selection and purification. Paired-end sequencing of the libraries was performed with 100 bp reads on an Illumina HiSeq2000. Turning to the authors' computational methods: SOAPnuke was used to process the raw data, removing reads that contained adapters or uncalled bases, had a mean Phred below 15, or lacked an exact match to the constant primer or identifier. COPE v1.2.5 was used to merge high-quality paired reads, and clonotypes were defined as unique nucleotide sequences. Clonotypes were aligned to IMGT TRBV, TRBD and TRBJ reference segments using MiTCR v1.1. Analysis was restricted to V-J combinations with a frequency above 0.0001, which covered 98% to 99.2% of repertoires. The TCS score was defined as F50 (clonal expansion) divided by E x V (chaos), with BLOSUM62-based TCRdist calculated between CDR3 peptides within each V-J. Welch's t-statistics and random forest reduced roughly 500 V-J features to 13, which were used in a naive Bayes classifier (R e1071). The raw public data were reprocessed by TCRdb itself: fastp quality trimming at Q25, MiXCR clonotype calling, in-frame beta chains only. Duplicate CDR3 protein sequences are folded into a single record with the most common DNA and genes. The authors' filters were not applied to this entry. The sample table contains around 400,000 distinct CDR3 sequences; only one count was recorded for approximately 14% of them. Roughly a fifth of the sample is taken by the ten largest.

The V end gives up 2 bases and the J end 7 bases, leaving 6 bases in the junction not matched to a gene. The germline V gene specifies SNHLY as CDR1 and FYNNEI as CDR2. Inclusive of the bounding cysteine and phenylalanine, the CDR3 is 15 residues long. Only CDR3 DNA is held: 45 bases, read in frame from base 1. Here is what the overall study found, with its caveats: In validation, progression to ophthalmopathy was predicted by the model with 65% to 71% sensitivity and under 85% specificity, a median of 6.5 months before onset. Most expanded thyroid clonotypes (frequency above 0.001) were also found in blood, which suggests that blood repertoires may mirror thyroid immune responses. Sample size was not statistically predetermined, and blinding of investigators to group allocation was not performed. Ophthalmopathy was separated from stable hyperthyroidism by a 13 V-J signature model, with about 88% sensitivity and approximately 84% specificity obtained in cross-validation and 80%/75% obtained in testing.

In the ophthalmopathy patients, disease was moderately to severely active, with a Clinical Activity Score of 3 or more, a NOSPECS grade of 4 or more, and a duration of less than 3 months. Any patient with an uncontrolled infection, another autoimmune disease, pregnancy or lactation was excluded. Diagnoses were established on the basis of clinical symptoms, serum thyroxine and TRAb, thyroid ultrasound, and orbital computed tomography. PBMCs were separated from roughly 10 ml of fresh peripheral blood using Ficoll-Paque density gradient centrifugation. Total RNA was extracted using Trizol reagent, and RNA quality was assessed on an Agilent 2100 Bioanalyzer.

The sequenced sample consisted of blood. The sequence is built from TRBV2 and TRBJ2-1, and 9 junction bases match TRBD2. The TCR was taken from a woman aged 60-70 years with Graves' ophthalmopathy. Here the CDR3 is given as CASSEISGRSNEQFF. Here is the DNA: TGTGCCAGCAGTGAAATTAGCGGGAGATCTAATGAGCAGTTCTTC.